These 7 T cell receptor beta chains were all obtained from the same sample, sequenced in a study of control samples from healthy donors and cancer patients. The table came from immunoSEQ multiplex PCR; TCRdb's copy has only in-frame clones and leaves some out. The data hold 150,000 or so clones, with roughly 93% observed a single time. The sample was blood. Every receptor here comes from a man between 18 and 29 years old in good health.

The rearrangement joins TRBV20-1 to TRBJ2-7, with D unclear. This CDR3 contains 11 residues. V was trimmed by 3 bases and J by 4 bases, leaving 7 bases between them. CDR1 and CDR2 (germline): DFQATT, SNEGSKA (reference sequence). Written as DNA, the CDR3 is TGCAGTGCTAGCTCCCGTTACGAGCAGTACTTC. This codes for CSASSRYEQYF.

The chain links TRBV4-1 to TRBJ2-5, with 8 bases lining up with TRBD2. Trimming removed 7 bases from V and 5 bases from J; junction bases left unmatched: 15. From germline, CDR1 is MGHRA and CDR2 YSYEKL. There are 16 residues in the CDR3. CDR3 sequence reads: CASKKGGGGSGETQYF. The CDR3 DNA follows: TGCGCCAGCAAGAAGGGAGGCGGGGGGTCTGGGGAGACCCAGTACTTC.

The chain couples TRBV4-3 to TRBJ2-7; 8 bases are shared with TRBD2. The length of the CDR3 is 16 residues. V dropped 0 bases and J dropped 3; count of bases not matched to a gene: 7. Germline loops: CDR1 LGHNA, CDR2 YSLEER. The DNA of the CDR3 is TGCGCCAGCAGCCAAGATGGAGCGGGAGCTCTCTACGAGCAGTACTTC. It codes for CASSQDGAGALYEQYF.

This clone has a single count. The CDR3 nucleotides are TGTGCCAGCAGCACGAGCAGCGAGCAGTTCTTC. Translated: CASSTSSEQFF. V gene TRBV11-3 combines with J gene TRBJ2-1; D uncertain. Trimming left V 5 bases short and J 10 bases short, with 9 bases between. This CDR3 is 11 amino acids long. CDR1 is SGHNT, CDR2 YENEEA, per germline.

J is TRBJ2-3 and V is TRBV7-9; TRBD2 agrees at 9 bases. V shed 4 bases and J 5 bases; nucleotides not matched to a gene: 10. Germline values: CDR1 SEHNR, CDR2 FQNEAQ (reference sequence). CDR3 length: 16 residues. In nucleotides, the CDR3 is TGTGCCAGCAGCTCCGGGACTAGCCTGGATCAAGATACGCAGTATTTT. Its translation: CASSSGTSLDQDTQYF. Full variable domain (missing parts from reference TRBV7-9 and TRBJ2-3): DTGVSQNPRHKITKRGQNVTFRCDPISEHNRLYWYRQTLGQGPEFLTYFQNEAQLEKSRLLSDRFSAERPKGSFSTLEIQRTEQGDSAMYLCASSSGTSLDQDTQYFGPGTRLTVL.

V is TRBV6-6 and J is TRBJ1-2; 8 bases are a match to TRBD1. V shed 7 bases, J shed 8 bases, and the junction held 3 bases outside the gene matches. Per germline, CDR1 MNHNY and CDR2 SVGAGI (reference sequence). CDR3 length: 11 amino acids. The CDR3 is CASKGQDGYTF. Here the CDR3 DNA reads TGTGCCAGCAAGGGACAGGACGGCTACACCTTC.

The chain recombines TRBV7-9 with TRBJ1-2; 7 nucleotides align to TRBD1. The germline V gene encodes CDR1 SEHNR and CDR2 FQNEAQ (reference sequence). The ends lost 4 bases at V and 6 bases at J; junction bases unmatched: 8. The CDR3 totals 14 residues. This CDR3 is CASSSTGDRDGYTF. In DNA, the CDR3 is TGTGCCAGCAGCTCCACAGGGGATAGGGATGGCTACACCTTC.